This entry concerns a single T cell receptor (beta chain). This table comes from immunoSEQ multiplex PCR, and its TCRdb copy is limited to in-frame clones, with some not included. Here the sample spans about 100,000 clones, approximately 92% being singletons. These data are taken from a study of T cell changes during pregnancy in multiple sclerosis. Germline CDR1 is SEHNR and CDR2 is FQNEAQ (reference sequence). The V end was cut by 4 bases, the J end by 0 bases, with 10 bases between. The CDR3 contains 14 residues. This receptor was taken from a female donor with multiple sclerosis, enrolled in a pregnancy study. The V call is TRBV7-9, the J call TRBJ2-7, with TRBD2 as a possible D gene (5 bases). The starting material was peripheral blood, obtained after pregnancy. CDR3 in amino acids: CASSSRVNSYEQYF. Written as DNA, the CDR3 is TGTGCCAGCAGCTCGCGGGTGAACTCCTACGAGCAGTACTTC. The full variable domain, in which reference TRBV7-9 and TRBJ2-7 provide the parts outside the CDR3, is DTGVSQNPRHKITKRGQNVTFRCDPISEHNRLYWYRQTLGQGPEFLTYFQNEAQLEKSRLLSDRFSAERPKGSFSTLEIQRTEQGDSAMYLCASSSRVNSYEQYFGPGTRLTVT.